This T cell receptor beta chain was recovered during a study of T cell responses to AZD1222 COVID-19 vaccine. The germline V gene encodes CDR1 SNHLY and CDR2 FYNNEI. This CDR3 region has 14 residues. V lost 8 bases and J lost 1, with 14 bases in between. Clones were read by immunoSEQ multiplex PCR, and TCRdb kept only the in-frame ones, dropping some. This sample yields 120,000 to 150,000 clones, of which approximately 95% are seen a single time; more than 0.85% belongs to the top ten. The chain links TRBV2 to TRBJ1-1; D remains ambiguous. The TCR originated in an adult in good health. The sequenced sample was peripheral blood, obtained on day 0 of MenACWY control vaccination. CDR3: CASLMRAPNTEAFF. In DNA form, the CDR3 reads TGTGCCAGCCTAATGAGAGCCCCGAACACTGAAGCTTTCTTT. Full variable domain (outside the CDR3, taken from reference TRBV2 and TRBJ1-1): EPEVTQTPSHQVTQMGQEVILRCVPISNHLYFYWYRQILGQKVEFLVSFYNNEISEKSEIFDDQFSVERPDGSNFTLKIRSTKLEDSAMYFCASLMRAPNTEAFFGQGTRLTVV.